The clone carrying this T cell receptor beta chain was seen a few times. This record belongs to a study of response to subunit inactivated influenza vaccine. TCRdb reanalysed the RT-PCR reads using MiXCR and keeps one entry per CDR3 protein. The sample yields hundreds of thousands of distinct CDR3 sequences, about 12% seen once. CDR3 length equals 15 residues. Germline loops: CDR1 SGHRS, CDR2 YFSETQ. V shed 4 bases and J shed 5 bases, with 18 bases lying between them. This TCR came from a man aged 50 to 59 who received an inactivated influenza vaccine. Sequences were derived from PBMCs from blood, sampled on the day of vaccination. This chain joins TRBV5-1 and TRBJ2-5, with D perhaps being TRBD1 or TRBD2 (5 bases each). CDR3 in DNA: TGCGCCAGCAGCCTAAATGTGGGACCGTCTGAGACCCAGTACTTC. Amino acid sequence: CASSLNVGPSETQYF.